Below are 32 T cell receptor beta chains sequenced from a single sample in a study of control samples from healthy donors and cancer patients. Only in-frame clones appear in the TCRdb table, and some are missing; sequencing was by immunoSEQ multiplex PCR. The sample contains 100,000 to 150,000 clones, 92% of which appear only once. Material for sequencing was blood. These receptors all stem from a woman between 45 and 60 years old in good health.

This clone was picked up one time. The chain links TRBV18 to TRBJ1-1; no reliable D call. Germline assignment: CDR1 KGHSH and CDR2 LQKENI. CDR3 length: 14 residues. Trimming took off 1 base at V and 1 base at J, with 7 bases between the two ends. CDR3 region: CASSPQAGNTEAFF. The CDR3 nucleotides are TGTGCCAGCTCACCACAAGCAGGGAACACTGAAGCTTTCTTT.

The chain combines TRBV10-2 with TRBJ2-5, with 7 bases identical to TRBD1. CDR3 size: 14 residues. Per the germline V gene, CDR1 is WSHSY and CDR2 is SAAADI. V trimming: 5 bases; J trimming: 5 bases; junction bases outside the gene matches: 8. This CDR3 is CASSLTGMGETQYF. The CDR3 coding sequence is TGCGCCAGCAGTTTGACAGGGATGGGGGAGACCCAGTACTTC.

This clone was recorded once. The chain carries TRBV10-2 and TRBJ1-6, with 9 bases lining up with TRBD1. The CDR3 extends over 14 amino acids. CDR1 is WSHSY, CDR2 SAAADI, per germline. Trimming at V came to 6 bases and at J to 7 bases, leaving 4 bases not matched to a gene. The CDR3 protein is CASSTGGQNSPLHF. The CDR3 nucleotides are TGCGCCAGCAGCACAGGGGGCCAGAATTCACCCCTCCACTTT.

The chain joins TRBV28 to TRBJ2-3; TRBD2 is a possible D gene (6 bases). Germline values: CDR1 MDHEN, CDR2 SYDVKM. CDR3 length: 14 amino acids. The V end lost 8 bases, the J end lost 0 bases, and 12 bases lay between the germline ends. The CDR3 here is CASGTPRSTDTQYF. The DNA of the CDR3 is TGTGCCAGCGGGACTCCCCGCAGCACAGATACGCAGTATTTT. Full variable domain (rest looked up from reference TRBV28 and TRBJ2-3): DVKVTQSSRYLVKRTGEKVFLECVQDMDHENMFWYRQDPGLGLRLIYFSYDVKMKEKGDIPEGYSVSREKKERFSLILESASTNQTSMYLCASGTPRSTDTQYFGPGTRLTVL.

CDR3 residues: CASRRGVSTDTQYF. The CDR3 bases are TGTGCCAGCAGGAGGGGGGTCAGCACAGATACGCAGTATTTT. The chain joins TRBV2 to TRBJ2-3; either TRBD1 or TRBD2 may supply D (6 bases each). CDR3 size: 14 residues. Germline CDR1 reads SNHLY; CDR2 reads FYNNEI. The V and J ends lost 6 bases and 0 bases respectively, with 10 bases between them. The entire variable domain, with the rest obtained from reference TRBV2 and TRBJ2-3, is as follows: EPEVTQTPSHQVTQMGQEVILRCVPISNHLYFYWYRQILGQKVEFLVSFYNNEISEKSEIFDDQFSVERPDGSNFTLKIRSTKLEDSAMYFCASRRGVSTDTQYFGPGTRLTVL.

CDR3: CASSWEYEQFF. CDR3 in DNA: TGTGCCAGTTCCTGGGAGTATGAGCAGTTCTTC. The V and J genes are TRBV7-9 and TRBJ2-1; D perhaps matches TRBD2 (5 bases). Germline-derived CDR1 and CDR2 are SEHNR and FQNEAQ (reference sequence). This CDR3 contains 11 residues. V was shortened by 9 bases and J by 8 bases, with 11 bases between the two germline ends.

CDR3 coding DNA: TGCGCCAGCAGCTTGTCGGACCTGGCTGCTTCGGGACCTCTTGGCTACACCTTC. Translation: CASSLSDLAASGPLGYTF. The V call is TRBV5-1, the J call TRBJ1-2, with a weak D call TRBD1 (5 bases). The CDR3 extends over 18 amino acids. Trimming removed 1 base from V and 7 bases from J, with 26 bases in between. CDR1 is SGHRS and CDR2 is YFSETQ in the germline V gene.

The chain joins TRBV5-6 to TRBJ2-1; D possibly corresponds to TRBD2 (6 bases). The CDR3 has 16 amino acids. CDR1 is SGHDT and CDR2 is YYEEEE in the germline V gene. V was clipped by 1 base and J by 4 bases, with 15 bases between them. The CDR3 DNA follows: TGTGCCAGCAGCTTGTTTGCGGGATTCGCTTACAATGAGCAGTTCTTC. Translated, it gives CASSLFAGFAYNEQFF.

The chain combines TRBV10-3 with TRBJ1-2; a weak D match, TRBD1 (6 bases). The CDR3 sequence is 12 residues long. The germline gives CDR1 ENHRY, CDR2 SYGVKD. Deletions cut 10 bases from V and 8 bases from J, with 17 bases between. In DNA, the CDR3 is TGTGCCAGCAAGACAGCTCAGGGGGGCTACACCTTC. This codes for CASKTAQGGYTF.

The gene calls are TRBV5-4 and TRBJ2-7; the match to TRBD1 covers 9 bases. Germline V gene lookup returns CDR1 SGHNT and CDR2 YYREEE (reference sequence). This CDR3 is built from 14 residues. V was clipped by 4 bases and J by 2 bases; unmatched bases: 4. CDR3 loop: CASSKGQGPYEQYF. For the CDR3, the DNA is TGTGCCAGCAGCAAGGGACAGGGACCCTACGAGCAGTACTTC.

The V and J genes are TRBV27 and TRBJ2-7, with TRBD1 as a possible D gene (5 bases). The V and J ends lost 6 bases and 7 bases respectively, with 19 bases between them. Germline V gene data show CDR1 as MNHEY and CDR2 as SMNVEV (reference sequence). This CDR3 is 14 amino acids long. DNA of the CDR3: TGTGCCAGCAGGGCCCAGGGTCCCCTTTGGGAGCAGTACTTC. It translates to CASRAQGPLWEQYF.

The rearrangement uses TRBV27 and TRBJ2-7; D possibly corresponds to TRBD1 (5 bases). V gave up 4 bases and J gave up 3 bases, with 16 bases separating them. The CDR3 is made up of 15 amino acids. Germline V gene lookup returns CDR1 MNHEY and CDR2 SMNVEV (reference sequence). The CDR3 bases are TGTGCCAGCAGTTCCGGGCCGCAGGGTTTCTACGAGCAGTACTTC. It translates to CASSSGPQGFYEQYF.

The rearrangement uses TRBV1 and TRBJ2-3. TRBV1 is tagged as a pseudogene. This CDR3 spans 13 amino acids. CDR3 loop: CTSSQGLTDTQYF. CDR3 coding DNA: TGCACCAGCAGCCAAGGCCTTACAGATACGCAGTATTTT.

The CDR3 region has the DNA TGTGCCAGCAGCTTCGCCAGGGGGCCAGCTTTCTTT. It yields the protein CASSFARGPAFF. V usage is TRBV11-2 and J usage is TRBJ1-1; 8 nucleotides line up with TRBD1. This CDR3 has 12 residues. Unmatched junction bases numbered 4, after V lost 3 bases and J lost 10 bases. Per germline, CDR1 SGHAT and CDR2 FQNNGV.

The chain recombines TRBV6-5 with TRBJ2-7; 7 bases are shared with TRBD2. CDR1 is MNHEY, CDR2 SVGAGI, per germline. Germline trimming cut 7 bases from V and 5 bases from J; bases unmatched to any gene: 5. The CDR3 extends over 12 amino acids. The CDR3 protein is CASTRLADEQYF. CDR3 coding DNA: TGTGCCAGCACCAGACTAGCAGACGAGCAGTACTTC.

The chain joins TRBV5-1 to TRBJ2-7; 8 positions match TRBD2. V shed 2 bases and J 5 bases; nucleotides not matched to a gene: 12. The V gene's germline CDR1 is SGHRS and CDR2 YFSETQ. The CDR3 spans 16 residues. CDR3 nucleotides: TGCGCCAGCAGCTTAGGAACTAGCGGAAGGTGGGACGAGCAGTACTTC. As protein: CASSLGTSGRWDEQYF.

The rearrangement links TRBV19 to TRBJ1-1; unclear D gene. Germline CDR1 LNHDA, CDR2 SQIVND (reference sequence). The CDR3 contains 14 residues. V was shortened by 3 bases and J by 10 bases, with 18 bases between the two germline ends. CDR3 protein: CASSMAGRPEGAFF. Written as DNA, the CDR3 is TGTGCCAGTAGTATGGCCGGGCGGCCCGAGGGAGCTTTCTTT.

This rearrangement joins TRBV6-5 to TRBJ2-6; TRBD2 is a possible D gene (5 bases). The CDR3 length is 14 residues. Per the germline V gene, CDR1 is MNHEY and CDR2 is SVGAGI. Trimming took off 8 bases at V and 0 bases at J, with 8 bases between the two ends. The CDR3 sequence is CASGRNSGANVLTF. In DNA, the CDR3 is TGTGCCAGCGGGAGAAACTCTGGGGCCAACGTCCTGACTTTC.

The J gene is TRBJ1-2, the V gene TRBV19; unclear D gene. V was pared by 3 bases and J by 7 bases, with 6 bases between. Germline-derived CDR1 and CDR2 are LNHDA and SQIVND (reference sequence). CDR3 length: 11 amino acids. The chain's CDR3 is CASSIVGGYTF. CDR3 nucleotide sequence: TGTGCCAGTAGTATCGTGGGTGGCTACACCTTC.

In DNA form, the CDR3 reads TGTGCCAGCAGCGCCCCCGACCACTACGAGCAGTACTTC. Protein sequence: CASSAPDHYEQYF. The chain recombines TRBV2 with TRBJ2-7; D is unclear. This CDR3 has 13 amino acids. The germline V and J ends were trimmed by 6 bases and 3 bases, with 12 bases remaining between them. Germline CDR1 is SNHLY and CDR2 is FYNNEI.

The J gene is TRBJ2-3, the V gene TRBV14; D possibly corresponds to TRBD2 (5 bases). V gave up 3 bases and J gave up 3 bases, with 10 bases separating them. This CDR3 region has 14 residues. In germline, CDR1 is SGHDN, CDR2 FVKESK. CDR3 sequence reads: CASSQVGSTDTQYF. CDR3 DNA: TGTGCCAGCAGCCAGGTGGGGAGTACAGATACGCAGTATTTT.

The chain couples TRBV5-1 to TRBJ2-5; no clear D. Germline V gene sequence: CDR1 SGHRS, CDR2 YFSETQ. CDR3 length: 14 residues. The V gene lost 0 bases and the J gene lost 1 base, with 7 bases spanning the gap. The CDR3 spells CASSLGRSQETQYF. The CDR3 DNA reads TGCGCCAGCAGCTTGGGGAGAAGCCAAGAGACCCAGTACTTC.

The rearrangement uses TRBV7-2 and TRBJ1-2; 7 bases are a match to TRBD1. The germline gives CDR1 SGHTA, CDR2 FQGNSA. The CDR3 has 15 residues. With V trimmed by 5 bases and J by 4 bases, 10 bases remained unmatched. The CDR3 DNA reads TGTGCCAGCAGCGATAACAGGGGAAAGTCCTATGGCTACACCTTC. Amino acids: CASSDNRGKSYGYTF.

CDR3 nucleotide sequence: TGTGCCAGCAGCCTGCTGAGACTAGCGGGGGGGCCCGAGACCCAGTACTTC. This sequence encodes CASSLLRLAGGPETQYF. The chain carries TRBV14 and TRBJ2-5; 14 positions agree with TRBD2. J lost 5 bases, V lost 4 bases, and 9 bases had no gene match. This CDR3 spans 17 amino acids. Germline V gives CDR1 SGHDN, CDR2 FVKESK.

The chain is built from TRBV7-9 and TRBJ1-1; 7 bases are a match to TRBD1. The CDR3 has 16 residues. J was trimmed by 3 bases and V by 1 base; bases with no gene match: 8. The germline CDR1 and CDR2 sequences are SEHNR and FQNEAQ (reference sequence). The CDR3 coding sequence is TGTGCCAGCAGCTTAGGGTCAGGGGGTTTCGACACTGAAGCTTTCTTT. Encoded protein: CASSLGSGGFDTEAFF.

The chain recombines TRBV9 with TRBJ2-4; D is possibly TRBD2 (6 bases). The CDR3 runs to 14 residues. Per germline, CDR1 SGDLS and CDR2 YYNGEE. Trimming removed 4 bases at V and 0 bases at J, with 8 bases between. CDR3 bases: TGTGCCAGCAGCTCGGGACTAGCCAAAAACATTCAGTACTTC. Encoded protein: CASSSGLAKNIQYF.

This chain joins TRBV28 and TRBJ2-1, with unresolved D. This CDR3 comprises 16 residues. Trimming shortened V by 4 bases and J by 4 bases, and 17 bases separated the two germline ends. Germline V gene data show CDR1 as MDHEN and CDR2 as SYDVKM. CDR3: CASSSTGGGAYNEQFF. Here the CDR3 DNA reads TGTGCCAGCAGTTCAACCGGCGGTGGAGCATACAATGAGCAGTTCTTC.

The rearrangement joins TRBV9 to TRBJ2-1, with 12 bases aligning to TRBD2. In germline, CDR1 is SGDLS, CDR2 YYNGEE. CDR3 size: 15 residues. Trimming cost V 4 bases and J 5 bases; bases outside gene matches: 4. CDR3: CASSFTSGRNNEQFF. The CDR3 region has the DNA TGTGCCAGCAGCTTCACTAGCGGGAGGAACAATGAGCAGTTCTTC.

The chain joins TRBV6-5 to TRBJ2-7, with D maybe TRBD2 (6 bases). Germline CDR1 reads MNHEY; CDR2 reads SVGAGI. V was pared by 2 bases and J by 3 bases, with 11 bases between. This CDR3 has 14 amino acids. CDR3 nucleotide sequence: TGTGCCAGCAGTTACGGGCAGGGAGGCTACGAGCAGTACTTC. Translating it yields CASSYGQGGYEQYF.

The V gene is TRBV10-3, the J gene TRBJ1-2; D unclear. Germline CDR1 reads ENHRY; CDR2 reads SYGVKD. CDR3 size: 14 residues. Trimming shortened V by 0 bases and J by 2 bases, and 7 bases separated the two germline ends. The CDR3 sequence is CAISESRRNYGYTF. CDR3 in DNA: TGTGCCATCAGTGAGTCTCGGCGGAACTATGGCTACACCTTC.

The chain couples TRBV2 to TRBJ1-1, with a possible D match to TRBD1 (6 bases). Trimming stripped 3 bases from V and 5 bases from J, with 16 bases between. The CDR3 is 15 amino acids. Germline V gives CDR1 SNHLY, CDR2 FYNNEI. The CDR3 spells CASSEAGAAITEAFF. The CDR3 coding sequence is TGTGCCAGCAGTGAGGCAGGGGCCGCTATAACTGAAGCTTTCTTT.

The J gene is TRBJ1-5, the V gene TRBV5-8, with TRBD1 matching 10 bases. The V gene's germline CDR1 is SGHTS and CDR2 YDEGEE. This CDR3 is built from 15 residues. V trimming: 5 bases; J trimming: 6 bases; junction bases outside the gene matches: 8. The CDR3 DNA reads TGTGCCAGCAGTTTTTGGGGACAGGGGTTTCAGCCCCAGCATTTT. It is translated as CASSFWGQGFQPQHF.